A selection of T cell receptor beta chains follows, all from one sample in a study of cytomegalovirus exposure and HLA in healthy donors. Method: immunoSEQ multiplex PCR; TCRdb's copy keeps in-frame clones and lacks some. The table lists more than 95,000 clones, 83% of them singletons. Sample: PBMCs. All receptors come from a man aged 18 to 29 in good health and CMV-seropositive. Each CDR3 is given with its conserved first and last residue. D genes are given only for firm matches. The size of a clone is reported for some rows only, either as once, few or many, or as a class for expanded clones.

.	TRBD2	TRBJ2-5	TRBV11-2	CASSLALAAGSGETQYF	TGTGCCAGCAGCTTAGCTCTAGCGGCCGGATCAGGGGAGACCCAGTACTTC
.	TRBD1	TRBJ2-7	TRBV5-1	CASSPSGSSTGFYEQYF	TGCGCCAGCAGCCCCTCCGGGTCCTCGACAGGGTTCTACGAGCAGTACTTC
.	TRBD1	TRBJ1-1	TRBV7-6	CASSLTGWGTEAFF	TGTGCCAGCAGCTTGACAGGGTGGGGCACTGAAGCTTTCTTT
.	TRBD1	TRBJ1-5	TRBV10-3	CAISGQGRPNSQHF	TGTGCCATCAGTGGACAGGGGCGTCCTAATTCCCAGCATTTT
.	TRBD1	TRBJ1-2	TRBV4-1	CASSQFQDRAIDYGYTF	TGCGCCAGCAGCCAATTCCAGGACAGGGCAATAGACTATGGCTACACCTTC
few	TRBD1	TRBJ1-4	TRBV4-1	CASSQDGQGISEKLFF	TGCGCCAGCAGCCAAGACGGACAGGGAATCAGTGAAAAACTGTTTTTT
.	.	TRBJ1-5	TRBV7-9	CASSLSGQASNQPQHF	TGTGCCAGCAGCTTAAGCGGGCAGGCTAGCAATCAGCCCCAGCATTTT
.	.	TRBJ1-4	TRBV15	CATSRDVGEKLFF	TGTGCCACCAGCAGAGATGTGGGCGAAAAACTGTTTTTT
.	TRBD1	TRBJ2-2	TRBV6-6	CASTRDRGGSTGELFF	TGTGCCAGCACCCGGGACAGGGGAGGGTCCACCGGGGAGCTGTTTTTT
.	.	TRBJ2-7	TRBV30	CAWNLQGYEQYF	TGTGCCTGGAACCTCCAGGGCTACGAGCAGTACTTC
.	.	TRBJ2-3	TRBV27	CASRILPSDTQYF	TGTGCCAGCAGGATACTCCCTTCAGATACGCAGTATTTT
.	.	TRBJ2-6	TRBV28	CASSQTGSGANVLTF	TGTGCCAGCAGCCAAACAGGGTCTGGGGCCAACGTCCTGACTTTC
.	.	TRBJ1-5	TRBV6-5	CASSSSGGNQPQHF	TGTGCCAGCAGTTCGTCAGGGGGCAATCAGCCCCAGCATTTT
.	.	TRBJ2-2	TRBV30	CAWRRRGGMDTGELFF	TGTGCCTGGAGGCGGAGGGGGGGCATGGACACCGGGGAGCTGTTTTTT
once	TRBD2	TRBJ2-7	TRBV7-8	CASSLPLSGGITGLYEQYF	TGTGCCAGCAGCTTACCGTTATCCGGGGGGATAACCGGGCTATATGAGCAGTACTTC
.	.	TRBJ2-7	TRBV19	CASSIGVNSYEQYF	TGTGCCAGTAGTATAGGAGTTAACTCCTACGAGCAGTACTTC
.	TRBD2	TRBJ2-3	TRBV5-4	CASRGRVAGSADTQYF	TGTGCCAGCAGGGGGAGGGTCGCGGGATCGGCAGATACGCAGTATTTT
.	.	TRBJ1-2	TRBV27	CASSLSPSSGYTF	TGTGCCAGCAGTTTATCCCCCAGTAGCGGCTACACCTTC
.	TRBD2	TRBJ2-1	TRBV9	CASSVSINPSGVEQFF	TGTGCCAGCAGCGTATCCATTAATCCTAGCGGGGTAGAGCAGTTCTTC
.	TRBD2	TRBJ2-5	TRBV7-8	CASSLGTSVRETQYF	TGTGCCAGCAGCTTAGGGACTAGCGTGCGCGAGACCCAGTACTTC
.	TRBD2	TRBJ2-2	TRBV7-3	CASSGSGGAGGELFF	TGTGCCAGCAGCGGTAGCGGGGGGGCAGGCGGGGAGCTGTTTTTT
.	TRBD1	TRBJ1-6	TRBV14	CASTAGTGISPLHF	TGTGCCAGCACCGCCGGGACAGGGATCTCACCCCTCCACTTT
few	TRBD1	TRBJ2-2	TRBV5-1	CASSKGTANTGELFF	TGCGCCAGCAGCAAGGGGACAGCGAACACCGGGGAGCTGTTTTTT
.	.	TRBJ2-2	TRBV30	CAWSGQFSLTGELFF	TGTGCCTGGAGTGGACAGTTCAGCCTCACCGGGGAGCTGTTTTTT
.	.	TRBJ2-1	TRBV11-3	CASSLEGAGEQFF	TGTGCCAGCAGCTTAGAGGGGGCGGGTGAGCAGTTCTTC
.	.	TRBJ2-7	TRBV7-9	CASSPKGQWSSYEQYF	TGTGCCAGCAGCCCTAAAGGACAGTGGAGCTCCTACGAGCAGTACTTC
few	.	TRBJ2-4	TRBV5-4	CASSPTAGADKNIQYF	TGTGCCAGCAGCCCAACCGCGGGGGCCGATAAAAACATTCAGTACTTC
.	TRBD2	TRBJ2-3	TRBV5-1	CASTAQAGSTDTQYF	TGCGCCAGCACTGCTCAAGCGGGGTCCACAGATACGCAGTATTTT
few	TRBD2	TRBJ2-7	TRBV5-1	CASSLKRGLSYEQYF	TGCGCCAGCAGCTTAAAGCGGGGGTTGTCCTACGAGCAGTACTTC
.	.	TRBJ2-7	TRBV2	CASKGLGGAYEQYF	TGTGCCAGCAAGGGCCTGGGGGGGGCTTACGAGCAGTACTTC
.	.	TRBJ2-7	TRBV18	CASSHRDRSFPGYEQYF	TGTGCCAGCTCGCACCGAGACAGGTCCTTTCCCGGTTACGAGCAGTACTTC
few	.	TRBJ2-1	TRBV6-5	CASRRDVSPPNEQFF	TGTGCCAGCAGGCGGGACGTCTCACCCCCCAATGAGCAGTTCTTC
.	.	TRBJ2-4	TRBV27	CASSLASGAKNIQYF	TGTGCCAGCAGTTTAGCATCAGGGGCCAAAAACATTCAGTACTTC
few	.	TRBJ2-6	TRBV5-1	CASSPAAGTSGANVLTF	TGCGCCAGCAGCCCGGCGGCCGGGACATCCGGGGCCAACGTCCTGACTTTC
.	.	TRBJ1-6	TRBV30	CAWSVQGNSPLHF	TGTGCCTGGAGTGTGCAGGGAAATTCACCCCTCCACTTT
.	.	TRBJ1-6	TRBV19	CASSIGTPNSPLHF	TGTGCCAGCTCAATCGGGACACCTAATTCACCCCTCCACTTT
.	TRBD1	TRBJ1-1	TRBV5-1	CASSWTGNGYTEAFF	TGCGCCAGCAGCTGGACAGGGAATGGGTACACTGAAGCTTTCTTT
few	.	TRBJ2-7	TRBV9	CASSAQDLYEQYF	TGTGCCAGCAGCGCACAGGACCTCTACGAGCAGTACTTC
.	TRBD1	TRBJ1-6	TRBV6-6	CASFSGQGRNNSPLHF	TGTGCCAGCTTTTCAGGACAGGGGCGTAATAATTCACCCCTCCACTTT
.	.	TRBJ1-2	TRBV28	CASRRVDSSNYGYTF	TGTGCCAGCCGGCGTGTGGACAGCTCTAACTATGGCTACACCTTC
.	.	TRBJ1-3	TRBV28	CASSLPVGGNSGNTIYF	TGTGCCAGCAGTCTCCCAGTGGGGGGGAACTCTGGAAACACCATATATTTT
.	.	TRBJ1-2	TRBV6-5	CASRPYGPYGYTF	TGTGCCAGCAGACCCTATGGGCCCTATGGCTACACCTTC
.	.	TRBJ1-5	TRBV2	CASSVLSGSNQPQHF	TGTGCCAGCAGTGTCCTTTCGGGAAGCAATCAGCCCCAGCATTTT
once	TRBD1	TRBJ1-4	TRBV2	CASSRDRKNEKLFF	TGTGCCAGCAGTCGGGACAGGAAAAATGAAAAACTGTTTTTT
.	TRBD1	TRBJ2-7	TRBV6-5	CASSYSTGGPYEQYF	TGTGCCAGCAGTTACTCGACAGGGGGTCCCTACGAGCAGTACTTC
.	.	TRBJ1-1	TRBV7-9	CASSLGGGTEAFF	TGTGCCAGCAGCTTGGGGGGAGGGACTGAAGCTTTCTTT
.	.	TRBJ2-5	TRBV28	CASSWDSKGTQYF	TGTGCCAGCAGTTGGGACTCGAAGGGGACCCAGTACTTC
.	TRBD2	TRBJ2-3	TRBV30	CAWSVSPAGPQTNTQYF	TGTGCCTGGAGTGTATCCCCAGCGGGACCACAGACAAATACGCAGTATTTT
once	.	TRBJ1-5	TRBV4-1	CASSQAPGQSYQPQHF	TGCGCCAGCAGCCAGGCCCCGGGACAAAGCTATCAGCCCCAGCATTTT
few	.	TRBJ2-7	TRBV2	CASSGEVGPVRDYEQYF	TGTGCCAGCAGTGGAGAGGTTGGCCCCGTGCGGGACTACGAGCAGTACTTC
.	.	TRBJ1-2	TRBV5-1	CASSSLAGYGYTF	TGCGCCAGCAGCTCCCTCGCGGGATATGGCTACACCTTC
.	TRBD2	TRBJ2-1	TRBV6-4	CASSDPGAGGNEQFF	TGTGCCAGCAGTGACCCGGGAGCGGGGGGGAATGAGCAGTTCTTC
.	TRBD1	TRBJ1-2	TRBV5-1	CASSSRQGPFYGYTF	TGCGCCAGCAGCTCCCGACAGGGACCGTTCTATGGCTACACCTTC
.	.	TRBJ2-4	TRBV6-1	CASSEVTVSWGNIQYF	TGTGCCAGCAGTGAGGTGACAGTCTCTTGGGGAAACATTCAGTACTTC